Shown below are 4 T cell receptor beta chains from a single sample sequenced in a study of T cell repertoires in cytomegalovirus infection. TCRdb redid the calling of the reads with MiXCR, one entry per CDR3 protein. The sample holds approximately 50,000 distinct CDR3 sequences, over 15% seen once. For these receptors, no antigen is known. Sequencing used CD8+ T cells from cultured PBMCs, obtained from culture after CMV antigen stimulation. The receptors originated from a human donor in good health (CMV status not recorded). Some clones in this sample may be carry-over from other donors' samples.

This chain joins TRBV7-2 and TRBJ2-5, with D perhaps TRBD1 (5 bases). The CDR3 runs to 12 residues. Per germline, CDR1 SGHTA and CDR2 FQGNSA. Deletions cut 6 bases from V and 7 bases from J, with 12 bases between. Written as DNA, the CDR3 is TGTGCCAGCAGGGTGGCTACAGGGACCCAGTACTTC. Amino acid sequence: CASRVATGTQYF.

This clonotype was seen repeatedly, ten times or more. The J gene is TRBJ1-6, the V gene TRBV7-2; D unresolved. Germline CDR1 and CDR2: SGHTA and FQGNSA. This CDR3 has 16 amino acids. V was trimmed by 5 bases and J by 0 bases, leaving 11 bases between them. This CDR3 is CASSRDGSSYNSPLHF. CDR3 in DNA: TGTGCCAGCAGCCGCGACGGCAGCTCCTATAATTCACCCCTCCACTTT. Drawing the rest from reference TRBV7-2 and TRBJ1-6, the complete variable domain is GAGVSQSPSNKVTEKGKDVELRCDPISGHTALYWYRQSLGQGLEFLIYFQGNSAPDKSGLPSDRFSAERTGGSVSTLTIQRTQQEDSAVYLCASSRDGSSYNSPLHFGNGTRLTVT.

Written as DNA, the CDR3 is TGTGCCAGCAGTTATTGGGGGAACAATGAGCAGTTCTTC. As protein: CASSYWGNNEQFF. The V call is TRBV6-5, the J call TRBJ2-1, with D perhaps given as TRBD1 or TRBD2 (5 bases each). Trimming removed 3 bases from V and 5 bases from J, with 8 bases in between. The length of the CDR3 is 13 residues. Germline V lookup: CDR1 MNHEY, CDR2 SVGAGI.

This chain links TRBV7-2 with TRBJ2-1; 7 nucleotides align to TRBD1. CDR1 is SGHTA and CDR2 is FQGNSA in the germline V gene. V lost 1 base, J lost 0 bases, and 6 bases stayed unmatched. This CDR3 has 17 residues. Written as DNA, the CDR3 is TGTGCCAGCAGCTTAGTTTCAGGGGGAAGCTCCTACAATGAGCAGTTCTTC. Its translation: CASSLVSGGSSYNEQFF.